The source of this T cell receptor beta chain is a study of T cell responses to AZD1222 COVID-19 vaccine. Study overall: Pooled samples include second doses given at about 4 or 12 weeks.

Study-level results: There were repertoire samples only from the period after the peak T cell response. When two AZD1222 doses had been given, Spike-specific TCR breadth and depth rose. The span of vaccine-associated CD4 TCRs extended across spike, with dominance at 160-218 and 743-854.

V was clipped by 4 bases and J by 1 base, with 7 bases between them. This CDR3 comprises 13 residues. The repertoire was sequenced with immunoSEQ multiplex PCR; TCRdb's copy has only in-frame clones and lacks some. The table lists some 96,000 clones, around 87% of them singletons, with approximately 15% in the top ten. The count of this clone is one. What it binds is unknown. The chain recombines TRBV12-3 or TRBV12-4 with TRBJ2-5; D tentatively fits TRBD1 or TRBD2 (5 bases each). The sequence came from an adult in good health. The sequences come from peripheral blood, collected on day 0 of AZD1222 vaccination. The CDR3 nucleotides read TGTGCCAGCAGTTCGGGACCCCAAGAGACCCAGTACTTC. Amino acid sequence: CASSSGPQETQYF.